Included here is one TCR beta chain sequence, with context. The antigen is undetermined. Profiling relied on immunoSEQ multiplex PCR, and the TCRdb table lists in-frame clones only, not all of them. In the table there are 1,400,000 or so clones, approximately 98.5% of which are singletons. Naive CD4+ cells were CD45RA-selected; the remaining cells were memory. This sample is drawn from a study of shared clonotypes between healthy human individuals. Points from the study as a whole: As a rule, naive subsets had a larger estimated richness than memory subsets. Among non-shared clonotypes, generation probabilities were lower than among those shared by all four donors. Sequencing depth was a factor that was expected to affect clonotype sharing among donors.

Germline CDR1 reads SGHTA; CDR2 reads FQGNSA. V gave up 4 bases and J gave up 3 bases, with 12 bases separating them. CDR3 length: 15 residues. Sequenced sample: naive CD4+ T cells sorted from blood. Subset here: CD45RA+ positively selected. This clonotype was obtained from a man younger than 45 in good health. The chain joins TRBV7-2 to TRBJ2-2, with D perhaps assigned TRBD1 or TRBD2 (5 bases each). CDR3 region: CASSSAGTDTGELFF. The CDR3 nucleotides are TGTGCCAGCAGCTCGGCCGGGACGGACACCGGGGAGCTGTTTTTT.